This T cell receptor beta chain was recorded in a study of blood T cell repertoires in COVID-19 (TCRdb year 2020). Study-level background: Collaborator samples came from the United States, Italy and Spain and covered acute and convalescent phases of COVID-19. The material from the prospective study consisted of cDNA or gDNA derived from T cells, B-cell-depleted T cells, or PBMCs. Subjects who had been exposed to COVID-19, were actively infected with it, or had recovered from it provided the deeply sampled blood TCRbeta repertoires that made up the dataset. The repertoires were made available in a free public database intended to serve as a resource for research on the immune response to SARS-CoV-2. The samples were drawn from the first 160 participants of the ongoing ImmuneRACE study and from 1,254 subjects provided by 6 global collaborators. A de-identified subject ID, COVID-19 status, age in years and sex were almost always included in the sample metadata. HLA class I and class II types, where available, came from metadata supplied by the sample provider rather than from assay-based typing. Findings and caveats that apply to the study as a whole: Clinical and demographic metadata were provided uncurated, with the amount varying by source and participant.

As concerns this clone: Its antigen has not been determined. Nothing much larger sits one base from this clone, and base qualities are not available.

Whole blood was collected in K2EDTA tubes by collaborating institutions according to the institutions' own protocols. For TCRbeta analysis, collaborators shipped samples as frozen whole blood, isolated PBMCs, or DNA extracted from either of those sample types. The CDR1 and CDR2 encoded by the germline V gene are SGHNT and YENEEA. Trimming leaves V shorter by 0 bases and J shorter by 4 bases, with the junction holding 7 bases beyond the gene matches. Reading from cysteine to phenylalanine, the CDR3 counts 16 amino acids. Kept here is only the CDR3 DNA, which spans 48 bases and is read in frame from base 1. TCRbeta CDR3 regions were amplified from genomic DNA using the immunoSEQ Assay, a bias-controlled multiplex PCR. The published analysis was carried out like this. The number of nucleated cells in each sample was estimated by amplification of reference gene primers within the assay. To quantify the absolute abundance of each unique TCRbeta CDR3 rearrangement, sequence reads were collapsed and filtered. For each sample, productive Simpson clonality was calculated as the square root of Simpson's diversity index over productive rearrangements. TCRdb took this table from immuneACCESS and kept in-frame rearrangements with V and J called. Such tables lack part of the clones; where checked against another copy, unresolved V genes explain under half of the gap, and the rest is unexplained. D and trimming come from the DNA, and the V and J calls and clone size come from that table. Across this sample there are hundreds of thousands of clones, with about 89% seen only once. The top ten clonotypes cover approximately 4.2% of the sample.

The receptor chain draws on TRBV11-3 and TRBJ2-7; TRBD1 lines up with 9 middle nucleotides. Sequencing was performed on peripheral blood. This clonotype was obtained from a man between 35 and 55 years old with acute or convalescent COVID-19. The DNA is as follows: TGTGCCAGCAGCTTAGAGTCGGGACAGGGTTTGTACGAGCAGTACTTC. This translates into CASSLESGQGLYEQYF. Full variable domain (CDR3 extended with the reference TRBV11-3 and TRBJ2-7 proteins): EAGVVQSPRYKIIEKKQPVAFWCNPISGHNTLYWYLQNLGQGPELLIRYENEEAVDDSQLPKDRFSAERLKGVDSTLKIQPAELGDSAVYLCASSLESGQGLYEQYFGPGTRLTVT.